This TCR beta chain appears in the sequencing data of a study of control samples from healthy donors and cancer patients. The V and J ends lost 0 bases and 5 bases respectively, with 11 bases between them. The germline CDR1 and CDR2 sequences are MGHRA and YSYEKL. The CDR3 runs 14 residues. Using immunoSEQ multiplex PCR, the repertoire was profiled, and TCRdb retains in-frame clones only, with some absent. The top ten hold 1.5% to 2% of the sample, which has about 190,000 clones, roughly nine tenths seen once. The sequenced sample was blood. The chain employs TRBV4-1 and TRBJ2-7; tentative D call: TRBD1 (6 bases). The clonotype originates from a man aged 25 to 40 in good health. CDR3 sequence: CASSQDPRQDEQYF. Written as DNA, the CDR3 is TGCGCCAGCAGCCAAGATCCCCGACAGGACGAGCAGTACTTC.